This TCR beta chain was captured by sequencing in a study of T-cell reconstitution after alpha-beta-depleted transplantation in children. The study's findings and limits: Surviving recipient T cells and thymic progenitors accounted for the high day-60 TCRbeta diversity observed in some patients. One year post-transplant, T-cell counts and diversity were largely derived from T cells produced anew.

Unique molecular identifiers were built into the TCRbeta library. TCRdb used MiXCR to reprocess the PCR reads, holding one entry per CDR3 protein. Of about 200,000 distinct CDR3 sequences listed, roughly 7% are singletons. There are 20 residues in the CDR3. This clonotype was counted ten times or more. Antigen unknown. This chain joins TRBV21-1 and TRBJ2-2; whether TRBD2, the table's D call, matches the DNA was not checked. TRBV21-1 counts as a pseudogene. The material was PBMCs, obtained before TCRalphabeta/CD19-depleted stem cell transplant. This TCR derives from a boy under 10 years old with acute lymphoblastic leukemia, due to receive a stem cell transplant. The CDR3 DNA follows: TGTGCCAGCAGCGGCCGAGGGACCCTAGCGGTGGGCCCGAACACCGGGGAGCTGTTTTTT. It specifies CASSGRGTLAVGPNTGELFF.